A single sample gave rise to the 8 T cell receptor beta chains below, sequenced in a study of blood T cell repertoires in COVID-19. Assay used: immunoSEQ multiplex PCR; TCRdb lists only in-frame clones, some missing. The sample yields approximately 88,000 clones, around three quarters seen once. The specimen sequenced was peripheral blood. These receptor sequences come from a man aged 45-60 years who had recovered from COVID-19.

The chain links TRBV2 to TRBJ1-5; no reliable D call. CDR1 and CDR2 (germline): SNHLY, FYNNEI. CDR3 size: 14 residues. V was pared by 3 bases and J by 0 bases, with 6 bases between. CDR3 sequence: CASSDILSNQPQHF. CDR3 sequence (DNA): TGTGCCAGCAGTGACATACTTAGCAATCAGCCCCAGCATTTT.

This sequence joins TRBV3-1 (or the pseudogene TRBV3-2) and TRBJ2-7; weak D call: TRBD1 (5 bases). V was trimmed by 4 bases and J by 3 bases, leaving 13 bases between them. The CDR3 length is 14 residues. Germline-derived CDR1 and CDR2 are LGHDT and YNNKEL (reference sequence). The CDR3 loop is CASSRLTALYEQYF. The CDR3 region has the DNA TGTGCCAGCAGCCGACTGACAGCCCTCTACGAGCAGTACTTC.

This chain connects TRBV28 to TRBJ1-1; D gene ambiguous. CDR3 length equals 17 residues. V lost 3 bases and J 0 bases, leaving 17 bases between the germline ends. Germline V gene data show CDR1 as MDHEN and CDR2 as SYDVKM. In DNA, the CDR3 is TGTGCCAGCAGTTTGCCAGTAGTACAGCAGCTGAACACTGAAGCTTTCTTT. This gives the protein CASSLPVVQQLNTEAFF.

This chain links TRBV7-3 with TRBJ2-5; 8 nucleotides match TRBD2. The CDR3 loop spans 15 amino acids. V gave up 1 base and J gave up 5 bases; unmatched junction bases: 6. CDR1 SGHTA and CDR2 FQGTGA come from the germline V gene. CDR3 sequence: CASSLMPSGLETQYF. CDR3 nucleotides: TGTGCCAGCAGCTTAATGCCTAGCGGGCTGGAGACCCAGTACTTC.

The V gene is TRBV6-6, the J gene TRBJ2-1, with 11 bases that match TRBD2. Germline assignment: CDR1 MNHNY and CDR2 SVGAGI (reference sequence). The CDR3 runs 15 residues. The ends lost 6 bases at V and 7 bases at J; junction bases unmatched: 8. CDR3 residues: CASRPVAGGQNEQFF. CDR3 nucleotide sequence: TGTGCCAGCAGACCGGTAGCGGGGGGGCAAAATGAGCAGTTCTTC.

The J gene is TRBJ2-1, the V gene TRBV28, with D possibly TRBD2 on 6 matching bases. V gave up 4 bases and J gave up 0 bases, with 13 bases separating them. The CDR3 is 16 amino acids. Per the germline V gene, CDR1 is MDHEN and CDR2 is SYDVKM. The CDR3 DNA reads TGTGCCAGCAGTTGGCGGGATTATAGCTCCTACAATGAGCAGTTCTTC. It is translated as CASSWRDYSSYNEQFF.

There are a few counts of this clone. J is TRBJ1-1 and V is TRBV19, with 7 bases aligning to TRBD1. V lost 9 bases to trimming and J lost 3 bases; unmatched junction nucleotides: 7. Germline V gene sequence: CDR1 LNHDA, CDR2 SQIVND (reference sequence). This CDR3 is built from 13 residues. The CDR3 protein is CASSDRAYTEAFF. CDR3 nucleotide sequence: TGTGCCAGCAGTGACAGGGCGTACACTGAAGCTTTCTTT.

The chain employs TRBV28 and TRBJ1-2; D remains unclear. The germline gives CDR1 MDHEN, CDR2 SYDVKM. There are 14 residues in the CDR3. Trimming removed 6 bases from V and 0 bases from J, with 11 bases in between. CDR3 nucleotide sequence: TGTGCCAGCAGCCCCGGGGTAGCTAACTATGGCTACACCTTC. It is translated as CASSPGVANYGYTF.